The next 13 T cell receptor beta chains were all read from a single sample in a study of control samples from healthy donors and cancer patients. TCRdb's table, derived via immunoSEQ multiplex PCR, lists solely in-frame clones and lacks some. The sample includes 130,000 to 150,000 clones, more than 85% of them seen just once. The sample consisted of blood. Source of these receptors: a man younger than 40 in good health.

The chain joins TRBV27 to TRBJ2-2; D is unresolved. The CDR3 covers 12 residues. The germline V gene has CDR1 MNHEY and CDR2 SMNVEV (reference sequence). V lost 3 bases and J 4 bases, leaving 3 bases between the germline ends. CDR3 DNA sequence: TGTGCCAGCAGTTTGCGCACCGGGGAGCTGTTTTTT. Translating gives CASSLRTGELFF.

The chain links TRBV5-1 to TRBJ1-2; tentatively, D is TRBD1 (6 bases). The germline V gene encodes CDR1 SGHRS and CDR2 YFSETQ. The CDR3 contains 14 residues. V was clipped by 0 bases and J by 3 bases, with 9 bases between them. The CDR3, as DNA: TGCGCCAGCAGCTTGGGTAGGACAGACTATGGCTACACCTTC. Translated: CASSLGRTDYGYTF.

The chain uses TRBV10-3 and TRBJ2-3, with 9 bases identical to TRBD1. The CDR3 has 18 residues. V was pared by 3 bases and J by 3 bases, with 13 bases of the junction left unmatched. Germline V lookup: CDR1 ENHRY, CDR2 SYGVKD. CDR3 region: CAISDYLDNRGQTDTQYF. The CDR3, as DNA: TGTGCCATCAGTGATTACTTGGACAACAGGGGGCAAACAGATACGCAGTATTTT.

This clone has a single count. V and J are TRBV30 and TRBJ2-5; TRBD2 matches at 7 bases. Germline V gene lookup returns CDR1 GTSNPN and CDR2 SVGIG (reference sequence). The CDR3 runs to 13 residues. V dropped 2 bases and J dropped 4; count of bases not matched to a gene: 4. CDR3 in DNA: TGTGCCTGGAGTTTGCTAGCGGCAGAGACCCAGTACTTC. Its protein is CAWSLLAAETQYF.

The J gene is TRBJ2-5, the V gene TRBV10-3; perhaps TRBD2 as D (6 bases). V lost 2 bases to trimming and J lost 4 bases, with 8 bases between them. This CDR3 is built from 13 residues. Germline V gene sequence: CDR1 ENHRY, CDR2 SYGVKD. The chain's CDR3 is CAISEGGRETQYF. CDR3 coding DNA: TGTGCCATCAGTGAGGGGGGGAGAGAGACCCAGTACTTC.

V gene TRBV5-6 combines with J gene TRBJ1-2; D is uncertain. Germline lookup yields CDR1 SGHDT and CDR2 YYEEEE. Trimming cost V 4 bases and J 0 bases, with 7 bases left between them. The CDR3 has 13 amino acids. In DNA form, the CDR3 reads TGTGCCAGCAGCACTGGGGCTAACTATGGCTACACCTTC. Amino acid sequence: CASSTGANYGYTF.

CDR3 bases: TGTGCCAGCAGCAGCCTACCGACCGAGGATAATTCACCCCTCCACTTT. Its protein is CASSSLPTEDNSPLHF. This chain connects TRBV28 to TRBJ1-6; D ambiguous. V lost 6 bases to trimming and J lost 5 bases, with 17 bases between them. The length of the CDR3 is 16 residues. Germline-derived CDR1 and CDR2 are MDHEN and SYDVKM.

The chain recombines TRBV19 with TRBJ1-1; 11 positions match TRBD1. Germline CDR1 and CDR2: LNHDA and SQIVND (reference sequence). CDR3 size: 14 residues. Unmatched junction bases numbered 8, after V lost 9 bases and J lost 5 bases. Here the CDR3 reads CASGQGARFTEAFF. The CDR3 coding sequence is TGTGCCAGCGGACAGGGGGCGAGGTTTACTGAAGCTTTCTTT.

This clone has a single count. The chain couples TRBV25-1 to TRBJ1-1; maybe TRBD1 (5 bases). Germline CDR1 and CDR2: MGHDK and SYGVNS. Trimming cost V 2 bases and J 2 bases, with 15 bases left between them. This CDR3 has 16 residues. DNA of the CDR3: TGTGCCAGCAGTGAAAATCAGGGCGTGGGTAACACTGAAGCTTTCTTT. It codes for CASSENQGVGNTEAFF.

The chain carries TRBV5-1 and TRBJ2-1, with 7 bases matching TRBD1. The length of the CDR3 is 14 residues. Unmatched junction bases numbered 5, after V lost 4 bases and J lost 4 bases. The V gene's germline CDR1 is SGHRS and CDR2 YFSETQ. In nucleotides, the CDR3 is TGCGCCAGCAGCGGGGGACAGCCGTACAATGAGCAGTTCTTC. Protein sequence: CASSGGQPYNEQFF.

This chain joins TRBV19 and TRBJ2-7; D is undetermined. The germline V gene has CDR1 LNHDA and CDR2 SQIVND (reference sequence). The CDR3 consists of 11 residues. V was cut by 3 bases and J by 6 bases, with 6 bases left in between. The CDR3 nucleotides read TGTGCCAGTAGTATGTCAGGCGAGCAGTACTTC. Protein: CASSMSGEQYF.

The V gene is TRBV27, the J gene TRBJ2-7; 7 bases align to TRBD2. V lost 3 bases to trimming and J lost 3 bases; unmatched junction nucleotides: 11. The length of the CDR3 is 16 residues. Germline CDR1 and CDR2: MNHEY and SMNVEV (reference sequence). CDR3 coding DNA: TGTGCCAGCAGTTTCCTCTCGACGGGGGGTGGCTACGAGCAGTACTTC. It codes for CASSFLSTGGGYEQYF.

The rearrangement links TRBV28 to TRBJ1-2, with D possibly being TRBD1 (5 bases). CDR1 is MDHEN, CDR2 SYDVKM, per germline. CDR3 length equals 16 residues. V was trimmed by 4 bases and J by 3 bases, leaving 18 bases between them. CDR3 sequence: CASSWGIGVTDYGYTF. The DNA for the CDR3 is TGTGCCAGCAGTTGGGGCATAGGGGTCACCGACTATGGCTACACCTTC.